Presented here are 8 T cell receptor beta chains from one specimen sequenced in a study of blood T cell repertoires in COVID-19 (dated by TCRdb to the early 2020s). Library preparation used the immunoSEQ multiplex PCR assay. TCRdb took this table from immuneACCESS and kept in-frame rearrangements with V and J called. Such tables lack part of the clones; where checked against another copy, unresolved V genes explain under half of the gap, and the rest is unexplained. The sample table records under 300,000 clones; about 86% of these occur just once. Approximately 5.9% of the sample goes to the ten largest clones. The sample taken for sequencing was peripheral blood. The receptors were gathered from a man at least 80 years old with acute or convalescent COVID-19.

The CDR3 here is CASRGVGGTYGYTF. Here the CDR3 DNA reads TGTGCCAGCAGGGGGGTTGGGGGCACCTATGGCTACACCTTC. The chain is built from TRBV6-5 and TRBJ1-2, with a tentative D call TRBD1 (6 bases). Germline V gene sequence: CDR1 MNHEY, CDR2 SVGAGI. This CDR3 region has 14 residues. Between the trimmed V and J ends, which lost 6 bases and 4 bases, there was a span of 15 bases.

This clone showed up just once. The chain joins TRBV6-1 to TRBJ2-1, with TRBD2 as a possible D gene (6 bases). The V gene's germline CDR1 is MNHNS and CDR2 SASEGT. V was shortened by 1 base and J by 4 bases, with 14 bases between the two germline ends. The CDR3 runs to 16 residues. CDR3 bases: TGTGCCAGCAGTGAAGGGAATAGCGGCCCTTACAATGAGCAGTTCTTC. Its translation is CASSEGNSGPYNEQFF.

The rearrangement joins TRBV27 to TRBJ2-7; 12 bases fit TRBD1. In germline, CDR1 is MNHEY, CDR2 SMNVEV (reference sequence). Germline trimming cut 4 bases from V and 6 bases from J; bases unmatched to any gene: 7. CDR3 length: 15 amino acids. CDR3 protein: CASSSLGTGGAEQYF. The DNA of the CDR3 is TGTGCCAGCAGTTCCCTTGGGACAGGGGGCGCCGAGCAGTACTTC.

The chain uses TRBV7-9 and TRBJ2-5; TRBD2 matches at 10 bases. Germline V gene lookup returns CDR1 SEHNR and CDR2 FQNEAQ (reference sequence). The CDR3 is made up of 15 amino acids. V gave up 6 bases and J gave up 3 bases; unmatched junction bases: 7. The CDR3 coding sequence is TGTGCCAGCAGGCGTAGCGGGGGGCGGGAAGAGACCCAGTACTTC. It is translated as CASRRSGGREETQYF.

This chain links TRBV18 with TRBJ1-4; possible D gene TRBD1, 6 bases. This CDR3 region has 15 residues. V was trimmed by 6 bases and J by 8 bases, leaving 19 bases between them. The germline gives CDR1 KGHSH, CDR2 LQKENI. The CDR3 here is CASSLQVGAREKLFF. The CDR3, as DNA: TGTGCCAGCTCTCTACAGGTGGGGGCGAGGGAAAAACTGTTTTTT.

The rearrangement joins TRBV5-1 to TRBJ2-7; TRBD2 is a possible D gene (5 bases). CDR3 length equals 15 residues. Deletions cut 4 bases from V and 1 base from J, with 15 bases between. Germline V gene lookup returns CDR1 SGHRS and CDR2 YFSETQ. CDR3 sequence: CASSRGNEISYEQYF. CDR3 nucleotide sequence: TGCGCCAGCAGCCGAGGGAACGAGATTTCCTACGAGCAGTACTTC.

V and J are TRBV3-1 (or the pseudogene TRBV3-2) and TRBJ2-7, with 9 positions matching TRBD1. The germline V gene has CDR1 LGHDT and CDR2 YNNKEL (reference sequence). CDR3 length: 18 residues. V trimming: 7 bases; J trimming: 5 bases; junction bases outside the gene matches: 21. The CDR3 DNA reads as TGTGCCAGCACCGGGACAGGGCCGAGGGGGCCGGGGTTTAACGAGCAGTACTTC. It codes for CASTGTGPRGPGFNEQYF.

There are a few counts of this clone. The chain recombines TRBV19 with TRBJ1-1, with D maybe TRBD1 (6 bases). Looked up from germline, CDR1 is LNHDA and CDR2 is SQIVND (reference sequence). V lost 3 bases to trimming and J lost 2 bases, with 10 bases between them. The CDR3 runs 14 residues. This chain's CDR3 is CASSIRTENTEAFF. The CDR3 DNA follows: TGTGCCAGTAGTATCCGGACAGAAAACACTGAAGCTTTCTTT.